The 18 T cell receptor beta chains given below trace back to one sample, sequenced in a study of blood T cell repertoires in COVID-19. Produced via immunoSEQ multiplex PCR; TCRdb's table is partial and in-frame only. The sample lists some 150,000 clones, approximately 91% occurring once. The source material was peripheral blood. The receptors originated from a human donor in a cohort sampled during active COVID-19.

In nucleotides, the CDR3 is TGTGCCACCCACCGAGCGGCAGGGAGGAACATTCAGTACTTC. Its protein is CATHRAAGRNIQYF. The rearrangement links TRBV5-4 to TRBJ2-4, with D possibly TRBD2 on 6 matching bases. Trimming removed 9 bases from V and 7 bases from J, with 20 bases in between. Per germline, CDR1 SGHNT and CDR2 YYREEE (reference sequence). This CDR3 contains 14 residues.

J is TRBJ2-5 and V is TRBV30, with unresolved D. CDR3 length: 13 amino acids. CDR1 is GTSNPN and CDR2 is SVGIG in the germline V gene (reference sequence). Trimming pared 4 bases from V and 5 bases from J, leaving 14 bases between. The CDR3 DNA is TGTGCCTGGAACCCGGCTAGTGGGGAGACCCAGTACTTC. Encoded protein: CAWNPASGETQYF.

The CDR3 sequence: CASSQVLRQGYNEQFF. Here the CDR3 DNA reads TGCGCCAGCAGCCAAGTTTTGCGACAGGGCTACAATGAGCAGTTCTTC. The chain employs TRBV4-1 and TRBJ2-1; TRBD1 matches 7 bases. This CDR3 has 16 residues. Germline V gene sequence: CDR1 MGHRA, CDR2 YSYEKL. Unmatched junction bases numbered 6, after V lost 1 base and J lost 3 bases.

V gene TRBV19 combines with J gene TRBJ1-4; 7 bases map to TRBD1. Germline CDR1 is LNHDA and CDR2 is SQIVND (reference sequence). With 7 bases clipped from V and 10 bases from J, the junction kept 18 bases outside the gene matches. This CDR3 has 16 amino acids. In DNA, the CDR3 is TGTGCCAGTAACCCCATCCGACAGGGCTCGAGGGGAAAACTGTTTTTT. It encodes CASNPIRQGSRGKLFF. Drawing the rest from reference TRBV19 and TRBJ1-4, the complete variable domain is DGGITQSPKYLFRKEGQNVTLSCEQNLNHDAMYWYRQDPGQGLRLIYYSQIVNDFQKGDIAEGYSVSREKKESFPLTVTSAQKNPTAFYLCASNPIRQGSRGKLFFGSGTQLSVL.

The rearrangement uses TRBV4-3 and TRBJ1-1, with TRBD1 identical over 7 bases. Germline V gene lookup returns CDR1 LGHNA and CDR2 YSLEER. Trimming cost V 0 bases and J 1 base; bases outside gene matches: 2. The CDR3 is 15 amino acids. CDR3 bases: TGCGCCAGCAGCCAAGATTGGGACAGGAACACTGAAGCTTTCTTT. Protein sequence: CASSQDWDRNTEAFF.

The chain recombines TRBV28 with TRBJ1-5; D not certain. Germline CDR1 and CDR2: MDHEN and SYDVKM. V lost 6 bases and J lost 0, with 6 bases in between. This CDR3 spans 13 amino acids. The CDR3 sequence is CASSGDSNQPQHF. The CDR3 bases are TGTGCCAGCAGCGGGGATAGCAATCAGCCCCAGCATTTT.

J is TRBJ2-5 and V is TRBV12-3 or TRBV12-4; D possibly corresponds to TRBD2 (5 bases). V was pared by 3 bases and J by 7 bases, with 9 bases between. This CDR3 is built from 12 residues. The CDR3 region is CASSFGEGTQYF. The CDR3 bases are TGTGCCAGCAGTTTCGGTGAGGGGACCCAGTACTTC.

The rearrangement joins TRBV30 to TRBJ1-4, with no clear D. The CDR3 loop spans 12 amino acids. V dropped 5 bases and J dropped 4 bases, with 8 bases sitting between them. Germline CDR1 is GTSNPN and CDR2 is SVGIG (reference sequence). The CDR3 is CAWQGDNEKLFF. CDR3 bases: TGTGCCTGGCAAGGAGATAATGAAAAACTGTTTTTT. Looking up the rest from reference TRBV30 and TRBJ1-4 gives the full variable domain: SQTIHQWPATLVQPVGSPLSLECTVEGTSNPNLYWYRQAAGRGLQLLFYSVGIGQISSEVPQNLSASRPQDRQFILSSKKLLLSDSGFYLCAWQGDNEKLFFGSGTQLSVL.

The V call is TRBV28, the J call TRBJ2-1; 11 bases line up with TRBD2. From germline, CDR1 is MDHEN and CDR2 SYDVKM. The J segment lost 3 bases and the V segment lost 6 bases, leaving 4 bases of the junction unmatched. This CDR3 region has 15 residues. As DNA, the CDR3 is TGTGCCAGCAGCCGACTAGCGGGGCGCTACAATGAGCAGTTCTTC. Protein product: CASSRLAGRYNEQFF.

This clone was found once. The V gene is TRBV18, the J gene TRBJ2-7; tentatively, D is TRBD1 (6 bases). The CDR3 length is 17 residues. Trimming left V 0 bases short and J 0 bases short, with 15 bases between. Germline values: CDR1 KGHSH, CDR2 LQKENI. The CDR3, as DNA: TGTGCCAGCTCACCACCTCGGAGACAGGAAGGCTCCTACGAGCAGTACTTC. Its protein product is CASSPPRRQEGSYEQYF.

V and J are TRBV7-3 and TRBJ2-1; TRBD2 matches at 15 bases. The CDR3 loop spans 17 amino acids. The germline gives CDR1 SGHTA, CDR2 FQGTGA. V gave up 5 bases and J gave up 7 bases; unmatched junction bases: 9. The CDR3 coding sequence is TGTGCCAGCAGCCCCCGGACTAGCGGGAGGGCGGGAAATGAGCAGTTCTTC. Protein product: CASSPRTSGRAGNEQFF.

The CDR3 is CASSGQGTDTQYF. In DNA form, the CDR3 reads TGTGCCAGCAGCGGACAGGGGACAGATACGCAGTATTTT. The chain combines TRBV6-5 with TRBJ2-3; 9 nucleotides align to TRBD1. The CDR3 sequence is 13 residues long. CDR1 and CDR2 (germline): MNHEY, SVGAGI. Unmatched junction bases numbered 1, after V lost 6 bases and J lost 3 bases.

Only one count was recorded for this clone. The J gene is TRBJ2-6, the V gene TRBV4-3; a possible D gene is TRBD1 (6 bases). V lost 0 bases and J lost 0, with 21 bases in between. This CDR3 has 21 residues. Germline V gene lookup returns CDR1 LGHNA and CDR2 YSLEER. The CDR3 DNA follows: TGCGCCAGCAGCCAAGATACCAGCAGTCTGGGACACTACTCTGGGGCCAACGTCCTGACTTTC. It is translated as CASSQDTSSLGHYSGANVLTF.

The chain joins TRBV4-3 to TRBJ2-3; D is ambiguous. Germline lookup yields CDR1 LGHNA and CDR2 YSLEER. The CDR3 contains 14 residues. Between the trimmed V and J ends, which lost 1 base and 5 bases, there was a span of 10 bases. CDR3 sequence: CASSQAEKRDTQYF. CDR3 DNA: TGCGCCAGCAGCCAAGCCGAAAAGAGAGATACGCAGTATTTT.

The chain employs TRBV27 and TRBJ2-5; 12 nucleotides align to TRBD2. The germline V gene has CDR1 MNHEY and CDR2 SMNVEV (reference sequence). The CDR3 is made up of 15 amino acids. J gave up 4 bases and V 2 bases, and 2 bases lay outside the gene matches. CDR3 protein: CASSLLGLAGETQYF. The CDR3 DNA is TGTGCCAGCAGTTTACTGGGACTAGCGGGAGAGACCCAGTACTTC.

This chain joins TRBV4-1 and TRBJ2-3, with TRBD2 identical over 14 bases. The germline V gene encodes CDR1 MGHRA and CDR2 YSYEKL. V lost 4 bases to trimming and J lost 0 bases; unmatched junction nucleotides: 6. This CDR3 is 18 amino acids long. CDR3 DNA sequence: TGCGCCAGCAGCCGAGATGGGACTAGCGGGAGTAGCACAGATACGCAGTATTTT. This codes for CASSRDGTSGSSTDTQYF.

V is TRBV7-2 and J is TRBJ2-3; 7 nucleotides align to TRBD1. CDR1 is SGHTA and CDR2 is FQGNSA in the germline V gene. V trimming: 11 bases; J trimming: 4 bases; junction bases outside the gene matches: 6. The CDR3 spans 12 residues. CDR3 region: CAYRGTADTQYF. In DNA, the CDR3 is TGTGCCTACAGGGGAACGGCAGATACGCAGTATTTT.

The chain combines TRBV9 with TRBJ1-2; D remains ambiguous. V dropped 3 bases and J dropped 4 bases, with 10 bases sitting between them. The CDR3 sequence is 13 residues long. Per the germline V gene, CDR1 is SGDLS and CDR2 is YYNGEE. The CDR3 bases are TGTGCCAGCAGCGAAAGGACTGGCTATGGCTACACCTTC. Translated: CASSERTGYGYTF.